This T cell receptor beta chain was recorded in a study of cytotoxic CD8 clonotypes in ibrutinib-treated CLL. Study details: Following treatment for a median around 11 months, range 6 to 36, response samples were then taken. Study findings and constraints: Higher clonality was seen at ibrutinib response and a return toward baseline at progression. Public clonotypes proved infrequent, and on treatment they shrank or remained steady.

As for this clone: Its specificity is unknown.

Deep sequencing aimed at 1 in 200,000 to 1 in 1 million T cells' resolution. The repertoire was sequenced with immunoSEQ multiplex PCR; TCRdb's copy has only in-frame clones and lacks some. This sample has 200,000 to 250,000 clones, with about three quarters found just once. Germline lookup yields CDR1 SGHRS and CDR2 YFSETQ. V gave up 3 bases and J gave up 5 bases; unmatched junction bases: 10. The CDR3 is made up of 15 amino acids. The TCR was taken from a human donor with chronic lymphocytic leukemia. The sequenced sample was PBMCs, obtained after 12 months of ibrutinib treatment. The chain recombines TRBV5-1 with TRBJ1-2, with 7 bases matching TRBD1. The CDR3 is CASSSRDRSMYGYTF. The CDR3 bases are TGCGCCAGCAGCTCCCGGGACAGAAGTATGTATGGCTACACCTTC.